Following are 11 T cell receptor beta chains from one sample sequenced in a study of human T cells and chemical hapten exposure. TCRdb re-called the RACE reads with MiXCR, one entry per CDR3 protein. The sample has around 330,000 distinct CDR3 sequences; around 5.5% are singletons. Time point reported: pre-sensitization, week 0. Described treatment: therapeutic diphenylcyclopropenone sensitization with weekly scalp DPC. Here the sequenced sample was whole blood, taken in connection with sensitization to the hapten diphenylcyclopropenone (DPC). These receptors all stem from a woman aged 18-30 years with alopecia areata. Some clones in this sample may be carry-over from other donors' samples.

This clonotype occurred many times. The chain is built from TRBV7-9 and TRBJ2-3; D is unresolved. The CDR3 spans 13 residues. Trimming took 6 bases from V and 0 from J, leaving 7 bases between them. Per germline, CDR1 SEHNR and CDR2 FQNEAQ (reference sequence). The CDR3 sequence is CASRKTSTDTQYF. CDR3 sequence (DNA): TGTGCCAGCAGGAAGACTAGCACAGATACGCAGTATTTT.

This clonotype was detected a few times. The V call is TRBV3-1, the J call TRBJ1-6; D uncertain. This CDR3 spans 14 amino acids. Trimming stripped 1 base from V and 10 bases from J, with 11 bases between. CDR1 is LGHDT, CDR2 YNNKEL, per germline (reference sequence). The CDR3 nucleotides are TGTGCCAGCAGCCAAGGGGGAAAGGAGTCACCCCTCCACTTT. Translated, it gives CASSQGGKESPLHF.

The chain employs TRBV4-2 and TRBJ2-7; 10 positions match TRBD2. This CDR3 contains 16 residues. Germline CDR1 reads LGHNA; CDR2 reads YNFKEQ. Unmatched junction bases numbered 6, after V lost 2 bases and J lost 2 bases. The CDR3, as DNA: TGTGCCAGCAGCCAACCGCTAGCGGGGGCCCCCTACGAGCAGTACTTC. This gives the protein CASSQPLAGAPYEQYF.

The chain carries TRBV6-1 and TRBJ1-1; 7 bases fit TRBD1. CDR1 and CDR2 from the germline V gene are MNHNS and SASEGT. The CDR3 is 14 amino acids. The trim removed 6 bases at V and 4 bases at J, leaving 8 bases unmatched. DNA of the CDR3: TGTGCCAGCAGGGACAGGTCCAGGGGCACTGAAGCTTTCTTT. It translates to CASRDRSRGTEAFF.

V and J are TRBV18 and TRBJ2-3; D assignment may be TRBD1 or TRBD2 (6 bases each). The CDR3 runs 15 residues. Germline-derived CDR1 and CDR2 are KGHSH and LQKENI. V was trimmed by 5 bases and J by 6 bases, leaving 18 bases between them. The DNA for the CDR3 is TGTGCCAGCTCATCCGCCCTGGACAGCGGGGATACGCAGTATTTT. Translating gives CASSSALDSGDTQYF.

This clonotype occurred many times. The V call is TRBV28, the J call TRBJ2-7, with 8 positions matching TRBD1. There are 15 residues in the CDR3. Per the germline V gene, CDR1 is MDHEN and CDR2 is SYDVKM. Trimming took 7 bases from V and 3 from J; bases not matched to a gene: 11. DNA of the CDR3: TGTGCCAGCATTAACCCGGGACAGGAGAACTACGAGCAGTACTTC. The encoded protein is CASINPGQENYEQYF.

V usage is TRBV9 and J usage is TRBJ2-7; either TRBD1 or TRBD2 may supply D (5 bases each). Germline-derived CDR1 and CDR2 are SGDLS and YYNGEE. V was trimmed by 2 bases and J by 2 bases, leaving 11 bases between them. CDR3 length equals 14 residues. This CDR3 is CASSVSGTPYEQYF. The CDR3 DNA reads TGTGCCAGCAGCGTGTCCGGGACCCCCTACGAGCAGTACTTC.

This clonotype was seen at least ten times. J is TRBJ2-7 and V is TRBV9; 10 bases are shared with TRBD1. This CDR3 has 15 amino acids. Germline lookup yields CDR1 SGDLS and CDR2 YYNGEE. The junction had 11 bases not matched to a gene; V was cut back by 4 bases and J by 7 bases. Here the CDR3 DNA reads TGTGCCAGCAGCCGATTTACCGGGACAGGGGATGAGCAGTACTTC. Translating gives CASSRFTGTGDEQYF. Supplemented by reference TRBV9 and TRBJ2-7, the full variable domain reads DSGVTQTPKHLITATGQRVTLRCSPRSGDLSVYWYQQSLDQGLQFLIQYYNGEERAKGNILERFSAQQFPDLHSELNLSSLELGDSALYFCASSRFTGTGDEQYFGPGTRLTVT.

CDR3 residues: CSVRAELYQETQYF. CDR3 bases: TGCAGCGTTCGAGCAGAGCTGTACCAAGAGACCCAGTACTTC. V and J are TRBV29-1 and TRBJ2-5; D remains unclear. Trimming left V 5 bases short and J 0 bases short, with 13 bases between. The CDR3 has 14 residues. CDR1 SQVTM and CDR2 ANQGSEA come from the germline V gene.

This clonotype has only a few counts. V and J are TRBV15 and TRBJ2-3; D uncertain. Looked up from germline, CDR1 is LNHNV and CDR2 is YYDKDF (reference sequence). CDR3 length: 14 residues. V dropped 0 bases and J dropped 4 bases, with 8 bases sitting between them. In nucleotides, the CDR3 is TGTGCCACCAGCAGAGATCCGCAGTCAGATACGCAGTATTTT. Amino acid sequence: CATSRDPQSDTQYF. The whole variable domain, remainder taken from reference TRBV15 and TRBJ2-3, is DAMVIQNPRYQVTQFGKPVTLSCSQTLNHNVMYWYQQKSSQAPKLLFHYYDKDFNNEADTPDNFQSRRPNTSFCFLDIRSPGLGDTAMYLCATSRDPQSDTQYFGPGTRLTVL.

This clonotype came up many times. The chain's CDR3 is CASSLVAETQYF. The CDR3 bases are TGTGCCAGCAGCTTAGTTGCGGAGACCCAGTACTTC. The V and J genes are TRBV7-2 and TRBJ2-5, with no clear D. CDR1 is SGHTA, CDR2 FQGNSA, per germline. Trimming stripped 1 base from V and 5 bases from J, with 5 bases between. The CDR3 sequence is 12 residues long. Using reference TRBV7-2 and TRBJ2-5 for the parts outside the CDR3, the full variable domain is GAGVSQSPSNKVTEKGKDVELRCDPISGHTALYWYRQSLGQGLEFLIYFQGNSAPDKSGLPSDRFSAERTGGSVSTLTIQRTQQEDSAVYLCASSLVAETQYFGPGTRLLVL.